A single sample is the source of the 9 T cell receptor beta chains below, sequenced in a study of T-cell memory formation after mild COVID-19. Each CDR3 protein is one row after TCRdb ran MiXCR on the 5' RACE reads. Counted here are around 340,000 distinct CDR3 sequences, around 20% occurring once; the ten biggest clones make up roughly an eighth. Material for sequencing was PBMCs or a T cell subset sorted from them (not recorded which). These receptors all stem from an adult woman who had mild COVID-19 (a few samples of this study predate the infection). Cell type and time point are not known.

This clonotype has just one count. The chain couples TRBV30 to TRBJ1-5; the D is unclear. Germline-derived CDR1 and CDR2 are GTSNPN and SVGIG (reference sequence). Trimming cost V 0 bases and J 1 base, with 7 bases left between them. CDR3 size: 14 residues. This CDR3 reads CAWSVHTSNQPQHF. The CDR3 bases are TGTGCCTGGAGTGTTCACACGAGCAATCAGCCCCAGCATTTT.

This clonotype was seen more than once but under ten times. The CDR3 here is CASSLEYDTLYEQYF. CDR3 DNA: TGCGCCAGCAGCTTGGAATACGACACGCTCTACGAGCAGTACTTC. This rearrangement joins TRBV5-1 to TRBJ2-7; D not certain. There are 15 residues in the CDR3. V lost 0 bases and J 3 bases, leaving 13 bases between the germline ends. Germline V gene sequence: CDR1 SGHRS, CDR2 YFSETQ. Full variable domain (remainder filled in from reference TRBV5-1 and TRBJ2-7): KAGVTQTPRYLIKTRGQQVTLSCSPISGHRSVSWYQQTPGQGLQFLFEYFSETQRNKGNFPGRFSGRQFSNSRSEMNVSTLELGDSALYLCASSLEYDTLYEQYFGPGTRLTVT.

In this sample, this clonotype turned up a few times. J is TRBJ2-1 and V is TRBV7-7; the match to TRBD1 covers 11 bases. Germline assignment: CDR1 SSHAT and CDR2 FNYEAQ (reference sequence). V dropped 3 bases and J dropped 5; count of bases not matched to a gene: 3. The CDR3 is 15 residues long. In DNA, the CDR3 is TGTGCCAGCAGCTTGGGGACAGGGGGGCACAATGAGCAGTTCTTC. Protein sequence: CASSLGTGGHNEQFF. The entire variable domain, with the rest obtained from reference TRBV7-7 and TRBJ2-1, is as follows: GAGVSQSPRYKVTKRGQDVTLRCDPISSHATLYWYQQALGQGPEFLTYFNYEAQPDKSGLPSDRFSAERPEGSISTLTIQRTEQRDSAMYRCASSLGTGGHNEQFFGPGTRLTVL.

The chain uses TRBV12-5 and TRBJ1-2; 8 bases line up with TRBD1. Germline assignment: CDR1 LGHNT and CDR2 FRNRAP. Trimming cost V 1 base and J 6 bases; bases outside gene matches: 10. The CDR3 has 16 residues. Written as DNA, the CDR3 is TGTGCTAGTGGTTTGGCCCTCCCTGACAGGGGAAATGGCTACACCTTC. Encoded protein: CASGLALPDRGNGYTF. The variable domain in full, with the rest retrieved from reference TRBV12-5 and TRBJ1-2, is DARVTQTPRHKVTEMGQEVTMRCQPILGHNTVFWYRQTMMQGLELLAYFRNRAPLDDSGMPKDRFSAEMPDATLATLKIQPSEPRDSAVYFCASGLALPDRGNGYTFGSGTRLTVV.

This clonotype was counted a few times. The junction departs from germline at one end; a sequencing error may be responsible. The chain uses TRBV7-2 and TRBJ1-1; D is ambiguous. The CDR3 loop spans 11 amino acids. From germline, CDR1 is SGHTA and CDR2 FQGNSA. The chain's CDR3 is CAISFDTEAFF. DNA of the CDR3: TGTGCCATCAGCTTCGACACTGAAGCTTTCTTT.

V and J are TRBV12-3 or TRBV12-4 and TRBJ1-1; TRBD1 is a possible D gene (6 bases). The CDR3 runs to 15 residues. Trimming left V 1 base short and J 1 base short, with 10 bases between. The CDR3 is CASSLETGQNTEAFF. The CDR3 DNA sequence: TGTGCCAGCAGTTTAGAGACAGGTCAGAACACTGAAGCTTTCTTT.

CDR3 sequence reads: CASTSNLDTQYF. The CDR3 DNA sequence: TGTGCCAGCACCTCGAATTTGGATACGCAGTATTTT. The chain employs TRBV2 and TRBJ2-3; D call uncertain. Germline assignment: CDR1 SNHLY and CDR2 FYNNEI. The germline V and J ends were trimmed by 7 bases and 6 bases, with 11 bases remaining between them. CDR3 length: 12 amino acids. The variable domain in full, with the rest retrieved from reference TRBV2 and TRBJ2-3, is EPEVTQTPSHQVTQMGQEVILRCVPISNHLYFYWYRQILGQKVEFLVSFYNNEISEKSEIFDDQFSVERPDGSNFTLKIRSTKLEDSAMYFCASTSNLDTQYFGPGTRLTVL.

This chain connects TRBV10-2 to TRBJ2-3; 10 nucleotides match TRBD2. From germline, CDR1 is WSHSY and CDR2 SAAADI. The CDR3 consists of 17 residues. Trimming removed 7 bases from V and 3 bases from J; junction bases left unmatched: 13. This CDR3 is CASTTSGRAGSTDTQYF. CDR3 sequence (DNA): TGCGCCAGCACAACAAGCGGGAGGGCCGGGTCGACAGATACGCAGTATTTT.

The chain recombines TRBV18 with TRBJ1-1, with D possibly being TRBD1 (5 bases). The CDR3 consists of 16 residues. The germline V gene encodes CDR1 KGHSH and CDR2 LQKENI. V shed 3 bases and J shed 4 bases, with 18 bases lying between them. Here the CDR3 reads CASSPRLLEGPTEAFF. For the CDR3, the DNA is TGTGCCAGCTCACCTCGACTCCTCGAGGGACCCACTGAAGCTTTCTTT.